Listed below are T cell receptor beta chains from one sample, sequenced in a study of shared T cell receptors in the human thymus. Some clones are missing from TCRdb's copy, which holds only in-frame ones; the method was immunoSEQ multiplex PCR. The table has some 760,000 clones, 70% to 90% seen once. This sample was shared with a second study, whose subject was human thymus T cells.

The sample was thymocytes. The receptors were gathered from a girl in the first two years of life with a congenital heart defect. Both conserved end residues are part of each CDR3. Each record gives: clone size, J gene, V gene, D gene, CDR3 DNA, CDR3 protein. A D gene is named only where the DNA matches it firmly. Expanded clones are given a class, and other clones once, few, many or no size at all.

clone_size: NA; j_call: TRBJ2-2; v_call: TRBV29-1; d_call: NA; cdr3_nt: TGCAGCGTTGTGGCCCTGACTAGTCCCGGGGAGCTGTTTTTT; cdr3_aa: CSVVALTSPGELFF
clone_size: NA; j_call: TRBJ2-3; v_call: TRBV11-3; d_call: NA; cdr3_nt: TGTGCCAGCAGCTTAGCCCAGGGTAAAGTTGCAGATACGCAGTATTTT; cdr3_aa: CASSLAQGKVADTQYF
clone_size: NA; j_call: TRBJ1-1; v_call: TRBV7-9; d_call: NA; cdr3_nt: TGTGCCACCCCTGCGAATGAAGCTTTCTTT; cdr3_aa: CATPANEAFF
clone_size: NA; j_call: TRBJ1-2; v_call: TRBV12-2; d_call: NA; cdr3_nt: TGTGCAAGTCGCTTAGAAGGGACAGGGGGCGTGAGATACTATGGCTACACCTTC; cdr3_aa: CASRLEGTGGVRYYGYTF
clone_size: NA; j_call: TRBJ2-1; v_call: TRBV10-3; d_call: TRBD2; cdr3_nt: TGTGCCATCAGTGGGACTAGCGGGGGGGCGCAGTTCTTC; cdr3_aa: CAISGTSGGAQFF
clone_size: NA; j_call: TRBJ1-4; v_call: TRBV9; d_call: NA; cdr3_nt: TGTGCCAGCAGCGGAGAGGGTACTAATGAAAAACTGTTTTTT; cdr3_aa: CASSGEGTNEKLFF
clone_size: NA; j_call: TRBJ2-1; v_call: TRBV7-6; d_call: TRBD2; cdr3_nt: TGTGCCAGCAGCTTATGCCGGACTAGCGCCAATGAGCAGTTCTTC; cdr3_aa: CASSLCRTSANEQFF
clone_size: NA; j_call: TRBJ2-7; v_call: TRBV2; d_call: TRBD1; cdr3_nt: TGTGCCAGCAGTGAAGCCGGGACAGGGGTTTACGAGCAGTACTTC; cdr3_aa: CASSEAGTGVYEQYF
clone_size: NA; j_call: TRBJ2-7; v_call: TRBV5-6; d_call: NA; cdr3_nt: TGTGCCAGCAGCCCGCTCACGGAAGACAGGTCCCAATACGAGCAGTACTTC; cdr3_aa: CASSPLTEDRSQYEQYF
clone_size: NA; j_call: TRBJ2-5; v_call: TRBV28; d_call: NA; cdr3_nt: TGTGCCAGCACCGTACCAGGGCAAGAGACCCAGTACTTC; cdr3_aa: CASTVPGQETQYF
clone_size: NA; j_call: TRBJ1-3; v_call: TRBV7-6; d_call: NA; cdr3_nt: TGTGCCAGCAGCTTAGACAGAGGGAACTCTGGAAACACCATATATTTT; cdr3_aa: CASSLDRGNSGNTIYF
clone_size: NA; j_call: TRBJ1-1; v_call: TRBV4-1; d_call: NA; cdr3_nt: TGCGCCAGCAGCCAGGCAGGATCTGAAGCTTTCTTT; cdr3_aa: CASSQAGSEAFF
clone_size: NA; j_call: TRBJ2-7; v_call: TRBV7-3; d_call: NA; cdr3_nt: TGTGCCAGCAGCGCGGAGGGTCAGGGGGTCGAGCAGTACTTC; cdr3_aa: CASSAEGQGVEQYF
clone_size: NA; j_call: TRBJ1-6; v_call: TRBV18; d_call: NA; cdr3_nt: TGTGCCAGCTCACCAACAGGACGCCCTAACAGCTCCTATAATTCACCCCTCCACTTT; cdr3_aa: CASSPTGRPNSSYNSPLHF
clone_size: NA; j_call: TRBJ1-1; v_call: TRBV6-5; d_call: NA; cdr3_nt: TGTGCCAGCAGTTACATACGGAACAAGGGGGACACTGAAGCTTTCTTT; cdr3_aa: CASSYIRNKGDTEAFF
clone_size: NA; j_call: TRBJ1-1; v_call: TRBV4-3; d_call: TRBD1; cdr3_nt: TGCGCCAGCAGCCCGCCGGGACAGGGGAGAACTGAAGCTTTCTTT; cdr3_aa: CASSPPGQGRTEAFF
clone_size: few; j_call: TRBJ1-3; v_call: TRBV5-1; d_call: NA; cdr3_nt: TGCGCCAGCAGCTCCGGGGGGGGCGCGTCTGGAAACACCATATATTTT; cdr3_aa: CASSSGGGASGNTIYF
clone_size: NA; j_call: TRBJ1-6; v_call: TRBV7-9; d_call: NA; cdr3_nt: TGTGCCAGCAGCTTAGCCCTCGAACAGATCCACACCTTTAATTCACCCCTCCACTTT; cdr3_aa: CASSLALEQIHTFNSPLHF
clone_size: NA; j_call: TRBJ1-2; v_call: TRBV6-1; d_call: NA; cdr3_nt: TGTGCCAGCAGTGAAACTTTTCAACAGGAAGATGGCTACACCTTC; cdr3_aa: CASSETFQQEDGYTF
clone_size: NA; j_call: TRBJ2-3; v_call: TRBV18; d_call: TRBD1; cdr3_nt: TGTGCCAGCTCACACACCAGGGGACAGGGGGCCTCAGATACGCAGTATTTT; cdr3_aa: CASSHTRGQGASDTQYF
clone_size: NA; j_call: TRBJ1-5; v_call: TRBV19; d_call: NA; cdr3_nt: TGTGCCAGTAGACAGGGACCTCAGCCCCAGCATTTT; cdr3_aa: CASRQGPQPQHF
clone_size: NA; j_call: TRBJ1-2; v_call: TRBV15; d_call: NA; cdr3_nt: TGTGCCACCACCCACTCGGGAAGGTATGGCTACACCTTC; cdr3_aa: CATTHSGRYGYTF
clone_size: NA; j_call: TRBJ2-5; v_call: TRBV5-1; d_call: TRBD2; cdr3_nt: TGCGCCAGCAGCTTGGGATTCCGGGGGCGGCTAGCGGGGGCCGTGGTGGAGACCCAGTACTTC; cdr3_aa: CASSLGFRGRLAGAVVETQYF
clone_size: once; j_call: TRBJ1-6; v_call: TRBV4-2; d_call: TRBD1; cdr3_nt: TGTGCCAGCAGCCAAGCCTCGGGACAGGGGGCGCTGAGTAATTCACCCCTCCACTTT; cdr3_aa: CASSQASGQGALSNSPLHF
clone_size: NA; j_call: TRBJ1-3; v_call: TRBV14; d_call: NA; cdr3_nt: TGTGCCAGCAGCCAAGATCCTAACAGGGAGGGGACTGGAAACACCATATATTTT; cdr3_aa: CASSQDPNREGTGNTIYF
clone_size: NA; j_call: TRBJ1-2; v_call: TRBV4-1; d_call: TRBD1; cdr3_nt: TGCGCCAGCAGCCAAACGGGGGACAGGCCCCGAACTTCGGGGACCTGTGGCTACACCTTC; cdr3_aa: CASSQTGDRPRTSGTCGYTF
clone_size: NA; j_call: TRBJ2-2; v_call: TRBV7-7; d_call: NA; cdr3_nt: TGTGCCAGCAGCCCTGACACCCCAGAGAACACCGGGGAGCTGTTTTTT; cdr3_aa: CASSPDTPENTGELFF
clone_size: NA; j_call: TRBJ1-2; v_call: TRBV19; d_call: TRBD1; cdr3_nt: TGTGCCAGTTCGGACAGGGCGCTATGTGGCTACACCTTC; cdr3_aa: CASSDRALCGYTF
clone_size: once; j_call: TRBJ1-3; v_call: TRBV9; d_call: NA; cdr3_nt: TGTGCCAGCAGCGGTCCTACAGGGATAACTGGAAACACCATATATTTT; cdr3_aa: CASSGPTGITGNTIYF
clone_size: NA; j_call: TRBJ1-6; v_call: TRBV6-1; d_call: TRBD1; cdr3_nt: TGTGCCAGCTTCCGGGACAGCTCCTATAATTCACCCCTCCACTTT; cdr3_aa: CASFRDSSYNSPLHF
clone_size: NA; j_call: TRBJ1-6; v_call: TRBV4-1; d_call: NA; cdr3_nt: TGCGCCAGCAGCCGTCCGATCGCGGGGAGCTCCTATAATTCACCCCTCCACTTT; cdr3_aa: CASSRPIAGSSYNSPLHF
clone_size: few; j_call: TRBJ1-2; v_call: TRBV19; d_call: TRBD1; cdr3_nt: TGTGCCAGTAGTTATTCCAGTTTGGACAGGGCCAGAGGGGGCTACACCTTC; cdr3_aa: CASSYSSLDRARGGYTF
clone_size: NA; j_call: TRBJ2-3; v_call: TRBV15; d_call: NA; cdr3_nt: TGTGCCACCAGTCAAGCCACAGATACGCAGTATTTT; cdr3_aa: CATSQATDTQYF
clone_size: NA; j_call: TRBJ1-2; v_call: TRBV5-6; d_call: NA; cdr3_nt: TGTGCCAGCAGCTACCGGCGGGGGAAGAGTAATGGCTACACCTTC; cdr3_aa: CASSYRRGKSNGYTF
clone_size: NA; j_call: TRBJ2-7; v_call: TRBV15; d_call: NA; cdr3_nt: TGTGCCACCAGCGGCGACAGGAGACATATCTACGAGCAGTACTTC; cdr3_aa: CATSGDRRHIYEQYF
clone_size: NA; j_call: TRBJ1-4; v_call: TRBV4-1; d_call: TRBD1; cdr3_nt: TGCGCCAGCAGCCAATTGACTGGGGGACAGGGATATGAAAAACTGTTTTTT; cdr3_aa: CASSQLTGGQGYEKLFF
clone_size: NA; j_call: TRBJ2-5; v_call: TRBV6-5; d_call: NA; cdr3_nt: TGTGCCAGCAGTTACCGGGATGCGGAAGAGACCCAGTACTTC; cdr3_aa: CASSYRDAEETQYF